Included here is one T cell receptor (beta chain) sequence, with context. Its cognate antigen is unknown. The data are from a study of T-cell memory formation after mild COVID-19. This CDR3 spans 15 amino acids. The junction had 6 bases not matched to a gene; V was cut back by 4 bases and J by 4 bases. The germline gives CDR1 SGHRS, CDR2 YFSETQ. TCRdb analysed the 5' RACE reads with MiXCR anew, one entry per CDR3 protein. The repertoire consists of under 450,000 distinct CDR3 sequences, with 23% occurring once and the leading ten covering about an eighth. Study-wide results and limits: Pre-infection memory held some responding clones, suggesting pre-existing cross-reactive T cells responded.

The receptor's source is an adult woman who had mild COVID-19 (a few samples of this study predate the infection). Cell type and time point are not known. Source material: PBMCs or a T cell subset sorted from them (not recorded which). The gene calls are TRBV5-1 and TRBJ2-3, with 10 bases matching TRBD1. The CDR3 sequence is CASSVRDRGSDTQYF. CDR3 DNA sequence: TGCGCCAGCAGCGTCCGGGACAGGGGATCAGATACGCAGTATTTT.